This paragraph reports one T cell receptor (beta chain). The limits of the CDR3 on the DNA are not certain, so only TCRdb's listed CDR3 is given. This specimen comes from a study of CD8+CD57+ T cells in acquired aplastic anemia. Study background: Sorted CD4+ and CD8+ cells yielded around 3.2 ug of DNA on average.

Investigators profiled TCR beta VDJ and CDR3 from genomic DNA template. TCRdb re-derived calls from the reads in MiXCR, one entry per CDR3 protein. The table lists more than 250,000 distinct CDR3 sequences, 55% to 65% of them singletons. Germline loops: CDR1 SGHAT, CDR2 FQNNGV. The CDR3 contains 12 residues when both ends are counted. The sequence came from a human donor with severe aplastic anemia or a healthy control (not recorded which). Sample: sorted CD4+, CD8+, or CD8+CD57+ T cells (not recorded which) from PBMCs. V gene TRBV11-2 combines with J gene TRBJ1-1; the table's TRBD1 call for D was not verified on the DNA. The CDR3 loop reads CASTFGAVRAFF.